This T cell receptor (beta chain) appears in the sequencing data of a study of response to subunit inactivated influenza vaccine. Whole-study results and caveats: After each seasonal influenza vaccination, few new T cells are recruited, the authors suggested.

This clonotype turned up a few times. Its antigen is not identified. TCRdb re-analysed the RT-PCR reads in MiXCR, keeping a single row per CDR3 protein. Here the sample spans roughly 790,000 distinct CDR3 sequences, around 20% being singletons. Sequences were derived from PBMCs from blood, sampled 5 days after vaccination. This TCR was sampled from a man in his fifties who received an inactivated influenza vaccine.

This chain's CDR3 is CASSVAMGSAGDNEQFF. Written as DNA, the CDR3 is TGTGCCAGCAGCGTAGCGATGGGCTCTGCGGGGGATAATGAGCAGTTCTTC. The V gene is TRBV9, the J gene TRBJ2-1; TRBD2 matches 7 bases. Per the germline V gene, CDR1 is SGDLS and CDR2 is YYNGEE. The CDR3 is 17 residues long. The J segment lost 7 bases and the V segment lost 0 bases, leaving 13 bases of the junction unmatched.